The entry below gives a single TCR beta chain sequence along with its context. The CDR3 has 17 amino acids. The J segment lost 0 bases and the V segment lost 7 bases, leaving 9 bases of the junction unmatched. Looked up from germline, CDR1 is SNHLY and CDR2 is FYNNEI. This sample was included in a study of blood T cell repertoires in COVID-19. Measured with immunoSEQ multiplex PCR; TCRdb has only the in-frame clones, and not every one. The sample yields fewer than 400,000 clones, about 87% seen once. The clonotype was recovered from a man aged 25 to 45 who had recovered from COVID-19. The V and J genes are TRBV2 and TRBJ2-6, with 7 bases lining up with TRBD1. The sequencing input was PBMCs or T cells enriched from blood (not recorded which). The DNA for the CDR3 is TGTGCCAGCAAACCCAGACAGGGTAACTCTGGGGCCAACGTCCTGACTTTC. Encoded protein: CASKPRQGNSGANVLTF.